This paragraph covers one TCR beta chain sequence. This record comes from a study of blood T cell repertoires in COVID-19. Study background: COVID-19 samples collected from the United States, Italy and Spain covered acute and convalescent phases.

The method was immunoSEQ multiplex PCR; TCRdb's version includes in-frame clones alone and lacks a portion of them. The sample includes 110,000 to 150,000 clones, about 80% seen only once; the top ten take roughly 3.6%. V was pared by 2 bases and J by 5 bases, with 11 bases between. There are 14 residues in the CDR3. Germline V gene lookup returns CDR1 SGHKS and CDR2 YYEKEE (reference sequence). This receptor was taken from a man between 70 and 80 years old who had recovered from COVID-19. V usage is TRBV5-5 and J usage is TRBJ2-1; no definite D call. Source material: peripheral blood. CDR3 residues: CASSLGAKNNEQFF. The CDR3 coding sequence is TGTGCCAGCAGCTTAGGAGCTAAGAACAATGAGCAGTTCTTC.